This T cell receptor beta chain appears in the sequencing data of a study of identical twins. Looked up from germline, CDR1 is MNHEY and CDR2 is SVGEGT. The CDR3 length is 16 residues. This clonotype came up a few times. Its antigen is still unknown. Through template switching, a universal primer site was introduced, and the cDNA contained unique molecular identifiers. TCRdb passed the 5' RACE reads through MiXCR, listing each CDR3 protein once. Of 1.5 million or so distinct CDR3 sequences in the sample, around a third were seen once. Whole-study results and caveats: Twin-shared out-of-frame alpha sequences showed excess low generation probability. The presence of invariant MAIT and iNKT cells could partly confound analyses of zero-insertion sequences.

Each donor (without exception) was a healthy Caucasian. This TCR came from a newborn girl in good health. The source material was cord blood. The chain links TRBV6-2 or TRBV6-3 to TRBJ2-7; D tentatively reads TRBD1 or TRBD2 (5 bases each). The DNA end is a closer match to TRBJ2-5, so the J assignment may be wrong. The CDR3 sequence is CASSYLSGTLGETQYF. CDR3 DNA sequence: TGTGCCAGCAGTTACTTATCCGGGACGCTTGGAGAGACCCAGTACTTC.